This TCR beta chain stems from a study of CD8 T cells in ankylosing spondylitis. Study findings and constraints: A TCR beta motif of 7 to 9 highly homologous variants seemed to mark ankylosing spondylitis blood. Before this, some motif variants had been reported in reactive arthritis synovial fluid and blood.

TCRdb recomputed calls from the 5' RACE reads with MiXCR, one row per CDR3 protein. The sample lists fewer than 500,000 distinct CDR3 sequences; 20% to 25% were seen once. As for this clonotype: Its antigen remains unknown.

CDR3 size: 12 residues. Between the trimmed V and J ends, which lost 3 bases and 7 bases, there was a span of 10 bases. Germline CDR1 reads LGHNA; CDR2 reads YNFKEQ. Sequencing was carried out using blood, either unsorted or a sorted T cell fraction (not recorded which). This sequence originates from a male donor with ankylosing spondylitis. The J gene is TRBJ2-7, the V gene TRBV4-2, with D hard to call. The CDR3 spells CASSHGPEEQYF. The DNA of the CDR3 is TGTGCCAGCAGCCATGGACCCGAAGAGCAGTACTTC.